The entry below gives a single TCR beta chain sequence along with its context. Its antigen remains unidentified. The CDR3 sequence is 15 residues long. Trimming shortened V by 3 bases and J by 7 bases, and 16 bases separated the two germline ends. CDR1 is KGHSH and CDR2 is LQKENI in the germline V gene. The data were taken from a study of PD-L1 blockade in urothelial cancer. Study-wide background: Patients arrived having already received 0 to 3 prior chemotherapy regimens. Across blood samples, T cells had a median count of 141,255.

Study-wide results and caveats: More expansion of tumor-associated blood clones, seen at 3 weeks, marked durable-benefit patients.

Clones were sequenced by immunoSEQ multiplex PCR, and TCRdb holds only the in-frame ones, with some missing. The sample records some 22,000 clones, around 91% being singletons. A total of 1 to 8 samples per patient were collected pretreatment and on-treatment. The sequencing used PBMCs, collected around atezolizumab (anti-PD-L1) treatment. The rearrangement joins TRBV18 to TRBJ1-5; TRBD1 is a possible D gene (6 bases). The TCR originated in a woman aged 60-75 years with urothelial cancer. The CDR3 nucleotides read TGTGCCAGCTCACCTGGGGCAGGGGTAAGGCAGCCCCAGCATTTT. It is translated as CASSPGAGVRQPQHF.